This entry lists 27 T cell receptor beta chains sequenced from one sample in a study of blood T cell repertoires in COVID-19 (TCRdb year 2020). The protocol used for the library was the immunoSEQ multiplex PCR assay. The immuneACCESS repertoire file appears here via TCRdb, limited to in-frame rearrangements. These files lack a portion of the clones; in checked studies, under half of the deficit traces to unresolved V genes, and the cause of the others is not known. The sample table holds under 250,000 clones, of which approximately 82% were seen once. The ten largest clonotypes hold roughly 9.4% of the sample. Sequencing was performed on peripheral blood. These receptors were collected from a man in his forties with active or convalescent COVID-19.

The gene calls are TRBV4-2 and TRBJ1-2; D is unclear. Germline V gives CDR1 LGHNA, CDR2 YNFKEQ. V shed 0 bases and J shed 2 bases, with 10 bases lying between them. This CDR3 region has 15 residues. CDR3 DNA: TGTGCCAGCAGCCAAGAGTCCGGTCGAAACTATGGCTACACCTTC. Encoded protein: CASSQESGRNYGYTF.

Only a few counts were recorded for this clone. The chain joins TRBV18 to TRBJ1-5; D not resolved. This CDR3 is 17 amino acids long. The germline CDR1 and CDR2 sequences are KGHSH and LQKENI. The germline V and J ends were trimmed by 3 bases and 6 bases, with 21 bases remaining between them. The CDR3 here is CASSPPGGSLGSQPQHF. DNA for the CDR3: TGTGCCAGCTCACCCCCCGGCGGATCCCTCGGAAGTCAGCCCCAGCATTTT.

This clone came up once. The gene calls are TRBV5-8 and TRBJ2-3, with D uncertain. CDR3 length: 13 residues. The V gene's germline CDR1 is SGHTS and CDR2 YDEGEE. V gave up 0 bases and J gave up 5 bases, with 7 bases separating them. For the CDR3, the DNA is TGTGCCAGCAGCTTGGCCTTCGTAGATACGCAGTATTTT. Protein sequence: CASSLAFVDTQYF.

This clone was recorded once. This chain uses TRBV11-2 with TRBJ1-1, with TRBD1 matching 8 bases. In germline, CDR1 is SGHAT, CDR2 FQNNGV. The V segment lost 4 bases and the J segment 7 bases; nucleotides outside the gene matches: 5. This CDR3 region has 13 residues. The CDR3 DNA reads TGTGCCAGCAGCTCGGGGGACAGGAGTGAAGCTTTCTTT. Its translation is CASSSGDRSEAFF. Supplemented by reference TRBV11-2 and TRBJ1-1, the full variable domain reads EAGVAQSPRYKIIEKRQSVAFWCNPISGHATLYWYQQILGQGPKLLIQFQNNGVVDDSQLPKDRFSAERLKGVDSTLKIQPAKLEDSAVYLCASSSGDRSEAFFGQGTRLTVV.

V usage is TRBV10-3 and J usage is TRBJ1-3; 12 nucleotides match TRBD1. V was clipped by 7 bases and J by 2 bases; unmatched bases: 3. Germline V lookup: CDR1 ENHRY, CDR2 SYGVKD. This CDR3 region has 15 residues. In DNA form, the CDR3 reads TGTGCCATCACGGGACAGGGGGCTACTGGAAACACCATATATTTT. It yields the protein CAITGQGATGNTIYF.

The chain links TRBV28 to TRBJ2-1, with TRBD2 identical over 7 bases. The CDR3 is 15 amino acids. The trim removed 4 bases at V and 0 bases at J, leaving 3 bases unmatched. The germline V gene encodes CDR1 MDHEN and CDR2 SYDVKM. The CDR3, as DNA: TGTGCCAGCAGTTCGACTAGCTCCTCCTACAATGAGCAGTTCTTC. Residues: CASSSTSSSYNEQFF.

This chain connects TRBV6-1 to TRBJ2-7; 8 bases agree with TRBD1. J gave up 3 bases and V 5 bases, and 6 bases lay outside the gene matches. CDR1 and CDR2 (germline): MNHNS, SASEGT. There are 14 residues in the CDR3. Here the CDR3 reads CASSRTGSLYEQYF. The CDR3 nucleotides read TGTGCCAGCAGTCGGACAGGGAGCCTCTACGAGCAGTACTTC.

The V gene is TRBV2, the J gene TRBJ1-5; D possibly corresponds to TRBD1 (5 bases). CDR1 is SNHLY and CDR2 is FYNNEI in the germline V gene. The V end was cut by 6 bases, the J end by 3 bases, with 9 bases between. This CDR3 is 13 amino acids long. The CDR3 loop is CASSRDFNQPQHF. In DNA, the CDR3 is TGTGCCAGCAGCAGGGATTTCAATCAGCCCCAGCATTTT.

The chain combines TRBV19 with TRBJ2-1; D is possibly TRBD2 (5 bases). V was trimmed by 6 bases and J by 3 bases, leaving 18 bases between them. CDR1 and CDR2 (germline): LNHDA, SQIVND (reference sequence). The CDR3 has 16 residues. The CDR3 DNA is TGTGCCAGTAGACAAGACTACCTCGGGATCTACAATGAGCAGTTCTTC. Translated: CASRQDYLGIYNEQFF.

The chain couples TRBV29-1 to TRBJ1-5; no reliable D call. The CDR3 is 14 amino acids. Trimming removed 6 bases from V and 0 bases from J, with 12 bases in between. Per germline, CDR1 SQVTM and CDR2 ANQGSEA. CDR3 in DNA: TGCAGCGTGGCGGAGGGTTATAGCAATCAGCCCCAGCATTTT. This gives the protein CSVAEGYSNQPQHF. Full variable domain (remainder filled in from reference TRBV29-1 and TRBJ1-5): SAVISQKPSRDICQRGTSLTIQCQVDSQVTMMFWYRQQPGQSLTLIATANQGSEATYESGFVIDKFPISRPNLTFSTLTVSNMSPEDSSIYLCSVAEGYSNQPQHFGDGTRLSIL.

The V gene is TRBV6-5, the J gene TRBJ2-3; TRBD1 aligns across 9 bases. The V gene's germline CDR1 is MNHEY and CDR2 SVGAGI. V was pared by 5 bases and J by 5 bases, with 8 bases of the junction left unmatched. The CDR3 has 15 amino acids. The CDR3 sequence: CASSRGDRARDTQYF. CDR3 in DNA: TGTGCCAGCAGTCGCGGGGACAGGGCAAGAGATACGCAGTATTTT.

In this sample, this clone turned up once. The rearrangement uses TRBV30 and TRBJ2-7; 7 bases are a match to TRBD2. Losses at the gene ends were 4 bases for V and 5 bases for J; bases not matched to a gene: 5. The CDR3 has 12 amino acids. Germline V gene lookup returns CDR1 GTSNPN and CDR2 SVGIG (reference sequence). CDR3 bases: TGTGCCTGGAATTTGGCGGGAGACGAGCAGTACTTC. Amino acids: CAWNLAGDEQYF.

This clone was seen a few times. The gene calls are TRBV10-3 and TRBJ1-4; maybe TRBD1 (5 bases). This CDR3 is 13 amino acids long. V lost 5 bases and J 5 bases, leaving 9 bases between the germline ends. CDR1 is ENHRY, CDR2 SYGVKD, per germline. The CDR3 coding sequence is TGTGCCATCAGTCGACAGTTGAATGAAAAACTGTTTTTT. It specifies CAISRQLNEKLFF.

The J gene is TRBJ1-1, the V gene TRBV6-1; no firm D call. V lost 8 bases to trimming and J lost 0 bases, with 7 bases between them. This CDR3 spans 12 amino acids. Germline CDR1 reads MNHNS; CDR2 reads SASEGT. CDR3 sequence reads: CASRDLNTEAFF. For the CDR3, the DNA is TGTGCCAGCCGAGACTTGAACACTGAAGCTTTCTTT.

CDR3 in DNA: TGTGCCAGCAGTTTCAGTAGCGCCCTCCACTCCTACGAGCAGTACTTC. Translated: CASSFSSALHSYEQYF. This sequence joins TRBV6-5 and TRBJ2-7; D possibly corresponds to TRBD2 (5 bases). Trimming cost V 4 bases and J 0 bases, with 16 bases left between them. Germline CDR1 is MNHEY and CDR2 is SVGAGI. The CDR3 length is 16 residues.

The genes are TRBV28 and TRBJ2-7; 7 bases align to TRBD1. V dropped 3 bases and J dropped 4; count of bases not matched to a gene: 9. Germline CDR1 and CDR2: MDHEN and SYDVKM. CDR3 length equals 15 residues. The CDR3 nucleotides read TGTGCCAGCAGTTTGCCTACCGGGACAGTATACGAGCAGTACTTC. This sequence encodes CASSLPTGTVYEQYF.

This clone came up a few times. Here the CDR3 reads CASSIGEGTGELFF. CDR3 in DNA: TGTGCCAGTAGTATAGGAGAGGGTACCGGGGAGCTGTTTTTT. The V and J genes are TRBV19 and TRBJ2-2, with D perhaps matching TRBD2 (5 bases). Looked up from germline, CDR1 is LNHDA and CDR2 is SQIVND (reference sequence). V was trimmed by 1 base and J by 5 bases, leaving 8 bases between them. The CDR3 totals 14 residues.

The V call is TRBV19, the J call TRBJ2-2, with D possibly matching TRBD2 (5 bases). This CDR3 has 13 amino acids. Per germline, CDR1 LNHDA and CDR2 SQIVND (reference sequence). V was shortened by 2 bases and J by 6 bases, with 7 bases between the two germline ends. The CDR3 DNA follows: TGTGCCAGTAGTATATGGGGAGCCGGGGAGCTGTTTTTT. It is translated as CASSIWGAGELFF.

V and J are TRBV25-1 and TRBJ1-1; D is ambiguous. The V end was cut by 2 bases, the J end by 7 bases, with 11 bases between. In germline, CDR1 is MGHDK, CDR2 SYGVNS. This CDR3 contains 13 residues. The CDR3, as DNA: TGTGCCAGCAGTGAAACCCCAGGCCATGAAGCTTTCTTT. Protein: CASSETPGHEAFF.

The DNA of the CDR3 is TGCGCCAGCAGCCATGAATCAGGGGGCGCGCGGAATTCACCCCTCCACTTT. As protein: CASSHESGGARNSPLHF. The chain couples TRBV4-3 to TRBJ1-6, with 8 bases identical to TRBD1. The junction had 11 bases not matched to a gene; V was cut back by 3 bases and J by 7 bases. CDR3 length: 17 amino acids. Germline values: CDR1 LGHNA, CDR2 YSLEER.

The chain is built from TRBV19 and TRBJ2-1, with 9 nucleotides matching TRBD1. CDR1 is LNHDA and CDR2 is SQIVND in the germline V gene (reference sequence). The CDR3 consists of 17 residues. The junction had 9 bases not matched to a gene; V was cut back by 3 bases and J by 3 bases. This CDR3 is CASSIDRGEWGYNEQFF. The CDR3 coding sequence is TGTGCCAGTAGTATCGACAGGGGGGAATGGGGCTACAATGAGCAGTTCTTC.

This chain connects TRBV25-1 to TRBJ2-5; TRBD2 might be the D (5 bases). There are 13 residues in the CDR3. Per the germline V gene, CDR1 is MGHDK and CDR2 is SYGVNS. V lost 3 bases and J 2 bases, leaving 7 bases between the germline ends. The CDR3 region has the DNA TGTGCCAGCAGTGACGGGGTACAAGAGACCCAGTACTTC. Its translation is CASSDGVQETQYF.

This clone has a handful of counts. CDR3 DNA: TGTGCCAGCAGCCCCCATACCCTTACAAGATATGAAGCTTTCTTT. Translated: CASSPHTLTRYEAFF. The V call is TRBV2, the J call TRBJ1-1; D remains ambiguous. Germline CDR1 reads SNHLY; CDR2 reads FYNNEI. V lost 6 bases and J lost 7, with 21 bases in between. This CDR3 spans 15 amino acids.

This chain connects TRBV15 to TRBJ1-2, with D maybe TRBD1 (5 bases). The CDR3 totals 14 residues. V gave up 0 bases and J gave up 6 bases, with 11 bases separating them. Germline CDR1 and CDR2: LNHNV and YYDKDF (reference sequence). CDR3 sequence reads: CATSRDWGGDGYTF. CDR3 nucleotide sequence: TGTGCCACCAGCAGAGATTGGGGAGGGGATGGCTACACCTTC.

This sequence joins TRBV5-6 and TRBJ2-1; TRBD2 is a possible D gene (6 bases). The length of the CDR3 is 15 residues. Looked up from germline, CDR1 is SGHDT and CDR2 is YYEEEE. V dropped 4 bases and J dropped 7 bases, with 18 bases sitting between them. In nucleotides, the CDR3 is TGTGCCAGCAGCCCACCGGAGGGCCTGAATAATGAGCAGTTCTTC. Its translation is CASSPPEGLNNEQFF.

This chain links TRBV9 with TRBJ1-2; D is undetermined. The V gene's germline CDR1 is SGDLS and CDR2 YYNGEE. Deletions cut 6 bases from V and 2 bases from J, with 14 bases between. This CDR3 region has 14 residues. The CDR3 loop reads CASNDPTGNYGYTF. In nucleotides, the CDR3 is TGTGCCAGCAACGACCCGACGGGGAACTATGGCTACACCTTC.

The chain recombines TRBV19 with TRBJ2-1, with D unresolved. Trimming left V 3 bases short and J 8 bases short, with 14 bases between. The CDR3 loop spans 14 amino acids. Germline lookup yields CDR1 LNHDA and CDR2 SQIVND (reference sequence). DNA for the CDR3: TGTGCCAGTAGTATTAGTCACGCGGCGCATGAGCAGTTCTTC. Protein: CASSISHAAHEQFF.